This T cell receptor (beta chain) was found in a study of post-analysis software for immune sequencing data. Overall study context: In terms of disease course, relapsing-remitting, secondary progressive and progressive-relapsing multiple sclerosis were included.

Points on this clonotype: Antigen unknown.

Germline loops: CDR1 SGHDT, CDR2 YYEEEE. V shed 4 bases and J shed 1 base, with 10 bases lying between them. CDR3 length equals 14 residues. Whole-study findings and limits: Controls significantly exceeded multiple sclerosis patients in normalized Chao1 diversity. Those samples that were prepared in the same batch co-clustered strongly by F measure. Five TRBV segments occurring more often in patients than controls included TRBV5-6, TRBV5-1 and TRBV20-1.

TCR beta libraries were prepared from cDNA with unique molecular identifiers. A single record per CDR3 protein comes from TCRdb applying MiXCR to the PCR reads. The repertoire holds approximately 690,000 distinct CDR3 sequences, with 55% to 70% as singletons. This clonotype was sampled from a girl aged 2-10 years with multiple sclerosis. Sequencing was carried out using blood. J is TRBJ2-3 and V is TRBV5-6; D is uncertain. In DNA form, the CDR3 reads TGTGCCAGCAGCCTGCCTCTTCGCACAGATACGCAGTATTTT. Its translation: CASSLPLRTDTQYF.